The 2 T cell receptor beta chains in this list originate from one sample, sequenced in a study of T cell responses to AZD1222 COVID-19 vaccine (dated by TCRdb to the early 2020s). Library preparation used the immunoSEQ multiplex PCR assay. TCRdb's version of the immuneACCESS table is confined to in-frame rearrangements and falls short of the full clone set. An unresolved V gene accounts for under half of the shortfall where checked; the remainder is of unknown origin. The sample includes around 76,000 clones, with about 85% observed a single time. Of the sample, approximately 13% falls within the top ten clones. In the paper's terms, the time point label means: baseline before first vaccination. The specimen was peripheral blood, collected on day 0 of AZD1222 vaccination. These receptors came from an adult in good health.

The chain combines TRBV7-2 with TRBJ1-5; 9 bases are a match to TRBD1. The J segment lost 5 bases and the V segment lost 1 base, leaving 9 bases of the junction unmatched. This CDR3 has 17 amino acids. Germline values: CDR1 SGHTA, CDR2 FQGNSA. The CDR3 DNA sequence: TGTGCCAGCAGCTTAGGAGGGGGACAGGGACGGGATCAGCCCCAGCATTTT. Translated, it gives CASSLGGGQGRDQPQHF. The full variable domain, completed using reference TRBV7-2 and TRBJ1-5, is GAGVSQSPSNKVTEKGKDVELRCDPISGHTALYWYRQSLGQGLEFLIYFQGNSAPDKSGLPSDRFSAERTGGSVSTLTIQRTQQEDSAVYLCASSLGGGQGRDQPQHFGDGTRLSIL.

The CDR3 sequence is CASSQGGGWEAEAFF. Written as DNA, the CDR3 is TGTGCCAGCAGCCAAGGGGGGGGATGGGAGGCTGAAGCTTTCTTT. The chain links TRBV3-1 (or the pseudogene TRBV3-2) to TRBJ1-1; D is perhaps TRBD1 (5 bases). Trimming took 1 base from V and 6 from J, leaving 15 bases between them. The CDR3 contains 15 residues. Looked up from germline, CDR1 is LGHDT and CDR2 is YNNKEL (reference sequence).